This T cell receptor (beta chain) was recorded in a study of blood T cell repertoires in COVID-19 (TCRdb year 2020). Looking at the study overall: Collaborator samples came from the United States, Italy and Spain and covered acute and convalescent phases of COVID-19. The repertoires were released in a freely available public database intended as a resource for research on the immune response to SARS-CoV-2. The samples were drawn from two sources: the first 160 participants of the ongoing ImmuneRACE study, and 1,254 subjects contributed by 6 global collaborators. Subjects who had been exposed to COVID-19, were actively infected with it, or had recovered from it provided the deeply sampled blood TCRbeta repertoires that made up the dataset. Where available, HLA class I and class II types were taken from metadata supplied by the sample provider and were not determined by assay-based typing. The material from the prospective study consisted of cDNA or gDNA derived from T cells, B-cell-depleted T cells, or PBMCs. The sample metadata nearly always contained a de-identified subject ID, COVID-19 status, age in years and sex. Overall study results and their limits: The amount of clinical and demographic metadata varied by source and participant and was provided uncurated.

The immunoSEQ Assay, a bias-controlled multiplex PCR, was used to amplify TCRbeta CDR3 regions from genomic DNA. The original pipeline was this. The number of nucleated cells in each sample was estimated from the amplification of reference gene primers within the assay. To quantify the absolute abundance of each unique TCRbeta CDR3 rearrangement, sequence reads were collapsed and filtered. For each sample, productive Simpson clonality was calculated as the square root of Simpson's diversity index over productive rearrangements. The table was pulled from immuneACCESS by TCRdb, which kept in-frame rearrangements only. Such tables lose some clones; where checked, under half of the loss comes from unresolved V genes, and the rest has no known cause. V and J calls plus clone size are reproduced from that table; the DNA served to infer D and trimming. This sample comprises about 120,000 clones, approximately 81% of them detected only once. The ten largest clones add up to 3% to 3.5% of the sample.

Each collaborating institution followed its own protocols to collect whole blood in K2EDTA tubes. For TCRbeta analysis, collaborator samples were shipped as frozen whole blood, as isolated PBMCs, or as DNA extracted from either sample type. This clone showed up just a few times. What this receptor recognizes is not known. One base away there is no much larger clone; base qualities are not given. V is shortened by 0 bases, J by 1 base, and the region joining them spans 5 bases. Via the germline V gene, CDR1 is KGHSH and CDR2 LQKENI. The CDR3 contains 14 residues, cysteine and phenylalanine counted. Solely the CDR3 DNA is kept, with 42 bases framed from the first base.

The receptor chain draws on TRBV18 and TRBJ2-3, with the D gene uncertain. Sequenced input: peripheral blood. The clonotype originates from a man aged 40-50 years with acute or convalescent COVID-19. The CDR3 region has the sequence CASSPPAGTDTQYF. The DNA is as follows: TGTGCCAGCTCACCACCGGCGGGCACAGATACGCAGTATTTT.